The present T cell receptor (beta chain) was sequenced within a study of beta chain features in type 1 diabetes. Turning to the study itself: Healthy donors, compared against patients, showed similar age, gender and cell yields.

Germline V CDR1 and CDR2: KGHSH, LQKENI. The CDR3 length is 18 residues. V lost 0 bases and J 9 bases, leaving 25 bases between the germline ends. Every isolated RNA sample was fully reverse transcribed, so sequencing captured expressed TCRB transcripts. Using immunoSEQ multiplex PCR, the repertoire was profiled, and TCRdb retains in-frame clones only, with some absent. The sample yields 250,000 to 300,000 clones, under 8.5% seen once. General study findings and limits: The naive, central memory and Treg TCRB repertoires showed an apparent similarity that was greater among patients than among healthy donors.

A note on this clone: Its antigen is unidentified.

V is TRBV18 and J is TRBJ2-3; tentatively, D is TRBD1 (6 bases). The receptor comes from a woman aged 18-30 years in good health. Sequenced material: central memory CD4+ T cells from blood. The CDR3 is CASSPPQGRVAMSYTQYF. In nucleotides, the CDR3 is TGTGCCAGCTCACCACCACAGGGCAGGGTAGCCATGTCATACACGCAGTATTTT. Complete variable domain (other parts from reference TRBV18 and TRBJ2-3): NAGVMQNPRHLVRRRGQEARLRCSPMKGHSHVYWYRQLPEEGLKFMVYLQKENIIDESGMPKERFSAEFPKEGPSILRIQQVVRGDSAAYFCASSPPQGRVAMSYTQYFGPGTRLTVL.